A single sample is the source of the 16 T cell receptor beta chains below, sequenced in a study of blood T cell repertoires in COVID-19. Sequenced by immunoSEQ multiplex PCR; TCRdb stores in-frame clones only, minus some. The data show some 390,000 clones, with 85% to 90% seen just once and about 1.7% held by the top ten. The sequenced sample consisted of PBMCs or T cells enriched from blood (not recorded which). Receptors were obtained from a woman aged 25 to 45 who had recovered from COVID-19.

The chain joins TRBV7-9 to TRBJ1-1, with 7 positions matching TRBD1. The CDR3 has 16 amino acids. Germline CDR1 SEHNR, CDR2 FQNEAQ (reference sequence). Trimming removed 5 bases from V and 1 base from J; junction bases left unmatched: 10. CDR3 nucleotides: TGTGCCAGCAGCGCCAGACAGGGAATTTCGAACACTGAAGCTTTCTTT. Its translation is CASSARQGISNTEAFF. The variable domain in full, completed from reference TRBV7-9 and TRBJ1-1, reads DTGVSQNPRHKITKRGQNVTFRCDPISEHNRLYWYRQTLGQGPEFLTYFQNEAQLEKSRLLSDRFSAERPKGSFSTLEIQRTEQGDSAMYLCASSARQGISNTEAFFGQGTRLTVV.

This clone has only one observation. The J gene is TRBJ2-6, the V gene TRBV19; D possibly corresponds to TRBD2 (5 bases). CDR1 and CDR2 (germline): LNHDA, SQIVND (reference sequence). The CDR3 is 17 amino acids. Between the trimmed V and J ends, which lost 3 bases and 2 bases, there was a span of 14 bases. The CDR3: CASSILGRGTGANVLTF. CDR3 DNA: TGTGCCAGTAGTATTTTGGGTCGGGGAACTGGGGCCAACGTCCTGACTTTC.

The gene calls are TRBV27 and TRBJ1-5; TRBD1 is a possible D gene (5 bases). V was cut by 6 bases and J by 4 bases, with 10 bases left in between. The CDR3 contains 13 residues. CDR1 and CDR2 from the germline V gene are MNHEY and SMNVEV (reference sequence). The CDR3 bases are TGTGCCAGCAGCTTAGACAGAAATCAGCCCCAGCATTTT. Its translation is CASSLDRNQPQHF.

This chain connects TRBV5-4 to TRBJ2-7, with TRBD1 matching 10 bases. Germline CDR1 SGHNT, CDR2 YYREEE (reference sequence). CDR3 length equals 14 residues. The V segment lost 4 bases and the J segment 0 bases; nucleotides outside the gene matches: 1. CDR3: CASSRQGASYEQYF. The CDR3 coding sequence is TGTGCCAGCAGCCGACAGGGGGCCTCCTACGAGCAGTACTTC.

This clone has only one observation. The chain couples TRBV9 to TRBJ2-3, with TRBD1 identical over 7 bases. CDR3 length equals 15 residues. The ends lost 4 bases at V and 6 bases at J; junction bases unmatched: 11. CDR1 is SGDLS, CDR2 YYNGEE, per germline. The CDR3 loop is CASSPQTGSGDTQYF. CDR3 nucleotide sequence: TGTGCCAGCAGCCCCCAGACAGGGTCCGGTGATACGCAGTATTTT.

V is TRBV11-2 and J is TRBJ2-1; D may be TRBD2 (5 bases). CDR1 SGHAT and CDR2 FQNNGV come from the germline V gene. V was clipped by 3 bases and J by 4 bases, with 13 bases between them. The CDR3 consists of 15 residues. The CDR3 loop is CASSLDPRGYNEQFF. In nucleotides, the CDR3 is TGTGCCAGCAGCTTGGACCCTCGAGGGTACAATGAGCAGTTCTTC.

The chain has TRBV12-3 or TRBV12-4 and TRBJ1-4, with D unresolved. The CDR3 runs to 13 residues. V was trimmed by 10 bases and J by 6 bases, leaving 15 bases between them. CDR3: CATRPPGDEKLFF. CDR3 DNA sequence: TGTGCCACCCGCCCCCCGGGAGATGAAAAACTGTTTTTT.

The gene calls are TRBV19 and TRBJ1-4; D is possibly TRBD1 (6 bases). The ends were cut back, 6 bases at V and 5 bases at J, with 22 bases in the middle. This CDR3 has 17 amino acids. Looked up from germline, CDR1 is LNHDA and CDR2 is SQIVND (reference sequence). CDR3 in amino acids: CASSTIRGGLRNEKLFF. The CDR3 DNA reads TGTGCCAGTAGCACCATTAGGGGGGGGCTCCGGAATGAAAAACTGTTTTTT.

The sample holds many counts of this clone. The chain joins TRBV5-1 to TRBJ1-2; 8 positions agree with TRBD1. The CDR3 has 16 residues. The junction had 12 bases not matched to a gene; V was cut back by 4 bases and J by 4 bases. Germline V gene sequence: CDR1 SGHRS, CDR2 YFSETQ. This CDR3 reads CASSGGQGEVGYGYTF. In DNA, the CDR3 is TGCGCCAGCAGCGGAGGACAGGGCGAGGTCGGCTATGGCTACACCTTC.

This clone came up a few times. V is TRBV7-9 and J is TRBJ2-7; perhaps TRBD1 as D (6 bases). CDR1 is SEHNR and CDR2 is FQNEAQ in the germline V gene (reference sequence). The CDR3 consists of 12 residues. The V and J ends lost 4 bases and 6 bases respectively, with 10 bases between them. The CDR3 sequence is CASSSQGFEQYF. The CDR3 DNA sequence: TGTGCCAGCAGCTCACAGGGTTTCGAGCAGTACTTC.

The CDR3 DNA reads as TGTGCCAGTAGTTCTGGGACTAATGAGGGTTACAATGAGCAGTTCTTC. Residues: CASSSGTNEGYNEQFF. The rearrangement joins TRBV19 to TRBJ2-1; TRBD2 matches 7 bases. J was trimmed by 4 bases and V by 5 bases; bases with no gene match: 11. The length of the CDR3 is 16 residues. Germline CDR1 LNHDA, CDR2 SQIVND (reference sequence).

The rearrangement joins TRBV11-2 to TRBJ2-3; 10 bases are shared with TRBD2. V shed 2 bases, J shed 0 bases, and the junction held 8 bases outside the gene matches. The CDR3 spans 18 residues. Germline lookup yields CDR1 SGHAT and CDR2 FQNNGV. CDR3 DNA: TGTGCCAGCAGCTTAAGGCGTTTACTAGCGGGGAGCACAGATACGCAGTATTTT. As protein: CASSLRRLLAGSTDTQYF.

The chain is built from TRBV3-1 (or the pseudogene TRBV3-2) and TRBJ2-2; D gene ambiguous. Trimming stripped 0 bases from V and 5 bases from J, with 10 bases between. The V gene's germline CDR1 is LGHDT and CDR2 YNNKEL (reference sequence). The CDR3 covers 15 residues. CDR3 region: CASSQDQRLTGELFF. The DNA of the CDR3 is TGTGCCAGCAGCCAAGACCAGCGATTAACCGGGGAGCTGTTTTTT.

The chain carries TRBV13 and TRBJ2-7; the D gene is possibly TRBD2 (7 bases). The CDR3 has 16 residues. The ends were cut back, 5 bases at V and 2 bases at J, with 19 bases in the middle. Germline CDR1 PRHDT, CDR2 FYEKMQ (reference sequence). The CDR3 is CASSKNGGQNAYEQYF. The CDR3 coding sequence is TGTGCCAGCAGCAAAAACGGGGGGCAGAACGCCTACGAGCAGTACTTC. The full variable domain, in which reference TRBV13 and TRBJ2-7 provide the parts outside the CDR3, is AAGVIQSPRHLIKEKRETATLKCYPIPRHDTVYWYQQGPGQDPQFLISFYEKMQSDKGSIPDRFSAQQFSDYHSELNMSSLELGDSALYFCASSKNGGQNAYEQYFGPGTRLTVT.

This clone was seen only once. The V and J genes are TRBV5-6 and TRBJ2-7, with TRBD1 identical over 8 bases. The ends lost 1 base at V and 7 bases at J; junction bases unmatched: 4. The CDR3 runs to 13 residues. The V gene's germline CDR1 is SGHDT and CDR2 YYEEEE. In DNA form, the CDR3 reads TGTGCCAGCAGCTTGCCACAGGGGGAAGAGCAGTACTTC. Translation gives CASSLPQGEEQYF.

The chain employs TRBV30 and TRBJ2-1; 8 bases map to TRBD1. Germline lookup yields CDR1 GTSNPN and CDR2 SVGIG (reference sequence). The CDR3 spans 14 residues. Trimming took 1 base from V and 5 from J; bases not matched to a gene: 4. CDR3 amino acids: CAWSDGQGDNEQFF. In nucleotides, the CDR3 is TGTGCCTGGAGTGACGGACAGGGTGACAATGAGCAGTTCTTC.